Below are 15 T cell receptor beta chains sequenced from a single sample in a study of blood T cell repertoires in COVID-19. Sequencing used immunoSEQ multiplex PCR; TCRdb keeps in-frame clones, though not all of them. The top ten hold 7.5% to 9.5% of the sample, which has almost 55,000 clones, 90% seen once. The sequenced sample was peripheral blood. The receptors were sampled from a woman in her thirties or forties with active COVID-19.

The CDR3 region is CASSPDRGPYNEQFF. Here the CDR3 DNA reads TGCGCCAGCAGCCCGGACAGGGGGCCCTACAATGAGCAGTTCTTC. The chain recombines TRBV5-1 with TRBJ2-1; 11 nucleotides match TRBD1. The trim removed 4 bases at V and 2 bases at J, leaving 2 bases unmatched. Germline assignment: CDR1 SGHRS and CDR2 YFSETQ. The CDR3 extends over 15 amino acids.

V and J are TRBV7-6 and TRBJ2-1; 11 nucleotides agree with TRBD2. This CDR3 is 18 amino acids long. The junction had 9 bases not matched to a gene; V was cut back by 4 bases and J by 1 base. In germline, CDR1 is SGHVS, CDR2 FNYEAQ. Here the CDR3 reads CASSSLSGGASSYNEQFF. For the CDR3, the DNA is TGTGCCAGCAGCTCCCTTAGCGGGGGGGCCTCGTCCTACAATGAGCAGTTCTTC.

This clone was observed a single time. The chain recombines TRBV29-1 with TRBJ1-2; D gene unclear. The CDR3 spans 14 residues. Deletions cut 3 bases from V and 3 bases from J, with 14 bases between. The germline V gene has CDR1 SQVTM and CDR2 ANQGSEA. CDR3 residues: CSVDRPVADYGYTF. CDR3 sequence (DNA): TGCAGCGTTGATCGGCCCGTAGCCGACTATGGCTACACCTTC.

The CDR3 nucleotides read TGTGCCAGCAGCGAAGGGGCGTCTGGTGTAGCTTTCTTT. Amino acid sequence: CASSEGASGVAFF. V gene TRBV3-1 (or the pseudogene TRBV3-2) combines with J gene TRBJ1-1; a possible D gene is TRBD1 (5 bases). V lost 5 bases and J lost 10, with 17 bases in between. This CDR3 has 13 residues. Per germline, CDR1 LGHDT and CDR2 YNNKEL (reference sequence).

The chain recombines TRBV7-6 with TRBJ2-5, with 9 nucleotides matching TRBD2. Germline values: CDR1 SGHVS, CDR2 FNYEAQ. J was trimmed by 9 bases and V by 5 bases; bases with no gene match: 19. The length of the CDR3 is 17 residues. CDR3 amino acids: CASSQPTRGGNNRAQYF. In DNA, the CDR3 is TGTGCCAGCAGCCAACCAACGCGGGGGGGGAACAATCGGGCCCAGTACTTC.

This rearrangement joins TRBV2 to TRBJ2-3; possible D gene TRBD1, 5 bases. CDR1 and CDR2 from the germline V gene are SNHLY and FYNNEI. This CDR3 is 13 amino acids long. V dropped 4 bases and J dropped 6 bases, with 11 bases sitting between them. The CDR3 nucleotides read TGTGCCAGCAGTGTCAGGGTAAGGGATACGCAGTATTTT. As protein: CASSVRVRDTQYF. The full variable domain, completed using reference TRBV2 and TRBJ2-3, is EPEVTQTPSHQVTQMGQEVILRCVPISNHLYFYWYRQILGQKVEFLVSFYNNEISEKSEIFDDQFSVERPDGSNFTLKIRSTKLEDSAMYFCASSVRVRDTQYFGPGTRLTVL.

The V gene is TRBV3-1 (or the pseudogene TRBV3-2), the J gene TRBJ1-2; D is perhaps TRBD1 (5 bases). V gave up 5 bases and J gave up 3 bases, with 7 bases separating them. Germline values: CDR1 LGHDT, CDR2 YNNKEL (reference sequence). The CDR3 has 12 residues. The CDR3 protein is CASSRQHYGYTF. CDR3 DNA sequence: TGTGCCAGCAGCAGACAGCACTATGGCTACACCTTC.

Only a few counts were recorded for this clone. The rearrangement uses TRBV30 and TRBJ1-5, with 8 bases matching TRBD1. Germline-derived CDR1 and CDR2 are GTSNPN and SVGIG (reference sequence). The V segment lost 2 bases and the J segment 4 bases; nucleotides outside the gene matches: 7. The CDR3 spans 15 residues. The CDR3 region has the DNA TGTGCCTGGAGTTCGGGCAGGGGGCGGAATCAGCCCCAGCATTTT. Translated: CAWSSGRGRNQPQHF. Full variable domain (outside the CDR3, taken from reference TRBV30 and TRBJ1-5): SQTIHQWPATLVQPVGSPLSLECTVEGTSNPNLYWYRQAAGRGLQLLFYSVGIGQISSEVPQNLSASRPQDRQFILSSKKLLLSDSGFYLCAWSSGRGRNQPQHFGDGTRLSIL.

This sequence joins TRBV6-2 or TRBV6-3 and TRBJ2-1; 10 bases line up with TRBD2. V gave up 5 bases and J gave up 8 bases; unmatched junction bases: 6. Germline values: CDR1 MNHEY, CDR2 SVGEGT. The CDR3 runs to 14 residues. The CDR3 spells CASSLSGGADEQFF. The CDR3 DNA reads as TGTGCCAGCAGTCTCAGCGGGGGGGCCGATGAGCAGTTCTTC.

The chain combines TRBV30 with TRBJ2-2; 7 nucleotides match TRBD1. The V segment lost 2 bases and the J segment 1 base; nucleotides outside the gene matches: 13. There are 18 residues in the CDR3. Germline CDR1 GTSNPN, CDR2 SVGIG (reference sequence). The CDR3 coding sequence is TGTGCCTGGAGTCCTCCCCCCCCGGGACAGAAGAACACCGGGGAGCTGTTTTTT. Amino acids: CAWSPPPPGQKNTGELFF. Based on the CDR3 plus reference TRBV30 and TRBJ2-2, the full variable domain is SQTIHQWPATLVQPVGSPLSLECTVEGTSNPNLYWYRQAAGRGLQLLFYSVGIGQISSEVPQNLSASRPQDRQFILSSKKLLLSDSGFYLCAWSPPPPGQKNTGELFFGEGSRLTVL.

The chain couples TRBV9 to TRBJ2-1; D is possibly TRBD1 (6 bases). The CDR3 runs to 14 residues. The V end was cut by 3 bases, the J end by 7 bases, with 14 bases between. Germline loops: CDR1 SGDLS, CDR2 YYNGEE. The CDR3 is CASSETGFRNEQFF. As DNA, the CDR3 is TGTGCCAGCAGCGAAACAGGGTTTCGGAATGAGCAGTTCTTC. Drawing the rest from reference TRBV9 and TRBJ2-1, the complete variable domain is DSGVTQTPKHLITATGQRVTLRCSPRSGDLSVYWYQQSLDQGLQFLIQYYNGEERAKGNILERFSAQQFPDLHSELNLSSLELGDSALYFCASSETGFRNEQFFGPGTRLTVL.

The rearrangement uses TRBV30 and TRBJ1-5, with TRBD1 matching over 8 bases. V lost 5 bases and J lost 3; bases outside the gene matches: 3. The CDR3 spans 13 residues. CDR1 and CDR2 from the germline V gene are GTSNPN and SVGIG (reference sequence). The CDR3 DNA reads TGTGCCTGGGGACAGGGAACCAATCAGCCCCAGCATTTT. This sequence encodes CAWGQGTNQPQHF.

This clone was observed a handful of times. This chain joins TRBV10-3 and TRBJ1-2; TRBD1 might be the D (6 bases). Trimming pared 0 bases from V and 10 bases from J, leaving 15 bases between. Germline-derived CDR1 and CDR2 are ENHRY and SYGVKD. There are 14 residues in the CDR3. CDR3 DNA sequence: TGTGCCATCAGTGAGTCTACGATAACAGGGATCTACACCTTC. It encodes CAISESTITGIYTF.

The genes are TRBV6-5 and TRBJ2-1; 11 nucleotides match TRBD2. V was pared by 2 bases and J by 9 bases, with 6 bases of the junction left unmatched. CDR1 is MNHEY, CDR2 SVGAGI, per germline. The CDR3 is made up of 15 amino acids. CDR3 bases: TGTGCCAGCAGTTACCTAACTAGCGGGGGAGGTGAGCAGTTCTTC. Its translation: CASSYLTSGGGEQFF.

CDR3: CASSFTPGQGISGNTIYF. The CDR3 DNA reads as TGCGCCAGCAGCTTCACACCGGGACAGGGGATCTCTGGAAACACCATATATTTT. V is TRBV5-1 and J is TRBJ1-3, with TRBD1 identical over 10 bases. CDR3 length: 18 residues. J lost 0 bases, V lost 2 bases, and 8 bases had no gene match. The germline CDR1 and CDR2 sequences are SGHRS and YFSETQ. Together with reference TRBV5-1 and TRBJ1-3, the CDR3 gives the full variable domain: KAGVTQTPRYLIKTRGQQVTLSCSPISGHRSVSWYQQTPGQGLQFLFEYFSETQRNKGNFPGRFSGRQFSNSRSEMNVSTLELGDSALYLCASSFTPGQGISGNTIYFGEGSWLTVV.